This T cell receptor (beta chain) was retrieved from a study of blood T cell repertoires in COVID-19. Those enrolled in Seattle joined during active infection and were followed longitudinally afterward. The germline V gene has CDR1 WSHSY and CDR2 SAAADI. This CDR3 contains 13 residues. The ends were cut back, 10 bases at V and 6 bases at J, with 19 bases in the middle. Authors' data handling: Reference gene primer amplification yielded estimated nucleated cell counts. Clones were read by immunoSEQ multiplex PCR, and TCRdb kept only the in-frame ones, dropping some. The DNA was the basis for D and trimming; V, J and clone size are from that table. The data show over 100,000 clones, around 89% seen once.

The sequenced sample was peripheral blood. This rearrangement joins TRBV10-2 to TRBJ2-7; D may be TRBD1 (5 bases). This TCR derives from a man aged 55 to 69 with COVID-19, enrolled during active disease. CDR3 protein: CATRQIGSSEQYF. The CDR3, as DNA: TGCGCCACCCGACAGATAGGTAGTAGCGAGCAGTACTTC.